Below, 24 T cell receptor beta chains from the same sample are listed, as sequenced in a study of pediatric ulcerative colitis. TCRdb's copy holds only in-frame clones and misses some; the assay was immunoSEQ multiplex PCR. The table includes tens of thousands of clones, 70% to 90% detected once. Sequencing used blood. The receptors come from a boy aged 5-17 years with severe ulcerative colitis.

CDR3 loop: CASSQGFVRMLNTEAFF. In DNA form, the CDR3 reads TGTGCCAGCAGCCAAGGTTTTGTCCGTATGCTGAACACTGAAGCTTTCTTT. The V call is TRBV4-2, the J call TRBJ1-1; D is unresolved. Germline-derived CDR1 and CDR2 are LGHNA and YNFKEQ. This CDR3 is built from 17 residues. Trimming removed 1 base from V and 0 bases from J, with 15 bases in between.

The genes are TRBV28 and TRBJ1-1, with a weak D call TRBD1 (5 bases). V gave up 2 bases and J gave up 2 bases, with 9 bases separating them. Germline V gene lookup returns CDR1 MDHEN and CDR2 SYDVKM. The CDR3 has 14 amino acids. The CDR3 loop reads CASSLRGVNTEAFF. Here the CDR3 DNA reads TGTGCCAGCAGTTTACGGGGGGTAAACACTGAAGCTTTCTTT.

This chain joins TRBV6-1 and TRBJ2-7, with D tentatively TRBD2 (5 bases). Per germline, CDR1 MNHNS and CDR2 SASEGT. V was clipped by 3 bases and J by 7 bases, with 19 bases between them. This CDR3 comprises 15 residues. Here the CDR3 reads CASSELASEAGEQYF. The CDR3 region has the DNA TGTGCCAGCAGTGAGCTAGCCTCCGAGGCAGGTGAGCAGTACTTC.

The chain combines TRBV29-1 with TRBJ2-1; D tentatively reads TRBD1 or TRBD2 (5 bases each). The V end lost 6 bases, the J end lost 8 bases, and 29 bases lay between the germline ends. CDR3 size: 17 residues. Germline values: CDR1 SQVTM, CDR2 ANQGSEA. The CDR3 DNA is TGCAGCGTAAATGGAAATGGGGACCACTCGGCAGGGTATGAGCAGTTCTTC. This sequence encodes CSVNGNGDHSAGYEQFF.

This rearrangement joins TRBV9 to TRBJ2-1, with unresolved D. Deletions cut 4 bases from V and 4 bases from J, with 12 bases between. This CDR3 is built from 14 residues. Germline V gives CDR1 SGDLS, CDR2 YYNGEE. In nucleotides, the CDR3 is TGTGCCAGCAGCCTCCTCCCCGATTACAATGAGCAGTTCTTC. Residues: CASSLLPDYNEQFF.

Concerning this clone itself: At one of its ends the junction is not consistent with the germline gene, which may arise from a read error. V gene TRBV7-7 combines with J gene TRBJ2-3; 9 nucleotides line up with TRBD2. Germline lookup yields CDR1 SSHAT and CDR2 FNYEAQ (reference sequence). The CDR3 spans 13 residues. The CDR3 bases are TGTGCTAGCAGCTTAGCGGGGGTTGATACGCAGTATTTT. It yields the protein CASSLAGVDTQYF.

The chain couples TRBV6-1 to TRBJ1-1; TRBD1 might be the D (6 bases). Germline V gene lookup returns CDR1 MNHNS and CDR2 SASEGT. The CDR3 spans 13 residues. The V gene lost 7 bases and the J gene lost 7 bases, with 16 bases spanning the gap. This chain's CDR3 is CASISRDIFEAFF. The CDR3 DNA reads as TGTGCCAGCATTTCACGGGACATCTTTGAAGCTTTCTTT.

The V and J genes are TRBV4-3 and TRBJ1-2, with a weak D call TRBD1 (6 bases). With 5 bases removed from V and 4 bases from J, the gap between germline ends came to 17 bases. Germline values: CDR1 LGHNA, CDR2 YSLEER. The CDR3 is 15 amino acids. Written as DNA, the CDR3 is TGCGCCAGCAGCACTGGCAGCACAGGGTTCTATGGCTACACCTTC. Its protein is CASSTGSTGFYGYTF.

V usage is TRBV7-3 and J usage is TRBJ2-1, with TRBD2 matching over 8 bases. The CDR3 has 15 residues. Germline CDR1 reads SGHTA; CDR2 reads FQGTGA. Losses at the gene ends were 2 bases for V and 4 bases for J; bases not matched to a gene: 4. CDR3 DNA: TGTGCCAGCAGCTTAGCGCGGGGGGAGTACAATGAGCAGTTCTTC. Its protein product is CASSLARGEYNEQFF.

J is TRBJ2-3 and V is TRBV27, with 7 bases matching TRBD2. Germline values: CDR1 MNHEY, CDR2 SMNVEV (reference sequence). This CDR3 comprises 15 residues. Unmatched junction bases numbered 7, after V lost 6 bases and J lost 1 base. The CDR3 reads CASSRRTSGTDTQYF. CDR3 bases: TGTGCCAGCAGCCGACGTACTAGCGGCACAGATACGCAGTATTTT.

The V and J genes are TRBV6-1 and TRBJ2-5, with D possibly matching TRBD2 (6 bases). CDR1 and CDR2 from the germline V gene are MNHNS and SASEGT. The CDR3 has 16 amino acids. With 2 bases removed from V and 5 bases from J, the gap between germline ends came to 18 bases. Here the CDR3 reads CASSENLGGIGETQYF. In nucleotides, the CDR3 is TGTGCCAGCAGTGAAAATTTGGGGGGAATCGGGGAGACCCAGTACTTC.

This chain uses TRBV7-6 with TRBJ2-2; no firm D call. The length of the CDR3 is 15 residues. Germline CDR1 is SGHVS and CDR2 is FNYEAQ. The V and J ends lost 2 bases and 5 bases respectively, with 12 bases between them. CDR3 bases: TGTGCCAGCAGCTTAATCTCCCAGCAGACCGGGGAGCTGTTTTTT. It yields the protein CASSLISQQTGELFF.

The chain joins TRBV19 to TRBJ1-2; D remains ambiguous. Germline V gives CDR1 LNHDA, CDR2 SQIVND (reference sequence). V dropped 8 bases and J dropped 4 bases, with 14 bases sitting between them. The CDR3 extends over 13 amino acids. This chain's CDR3 is CASADGELYGYTF. The CDR3 DNA reads as TGTGCCAGTGCTGACGGAGAACTCTATGGCTACACCTTC.

The V gene is TRBV6-5, the J gene TRBJ1-1; D remains ambiguous. The CDR3 totals 14 residues. Germline CDR1 is MNHEY and CDR2 is SVGAGI. V lost 2 bases, J lost 1 base, and 8 bases lay in between. The CDR3 here is CASSYRATNTEAFF. The CDR3 region has the DNA TGTGCCAGCAGTTACCGGGCAACGAACACTGAAGCTTTCTTT.

This clone was seen once. The chain employs TRBV2 and TRBJ2-2, with D perhaps assigned TRBD1 or TRBD2 (5 bases each). Per the germline V gene, CDR1 is SNHLY and CDR2 is FYNNEI. CDR3 size: 14 residues. V lost 3 bases and J 6 bases, leaving 11 bases between the germline ends. CDR3 sequence (DNA): TGTGCCAGCAGTGAGTCCGGGACGGCCGGGGAGCTGTTTTTT. Residues: CASSESGTAGELFF.

The chain uses TRBV6-4 and TRBJ1-1; a weak D match, TRBD1 (6 bases). Trimming took 3 bases from V and 6 from J, leaving 14 bases between them. This CDR3 contains 14 residues. CDR1 and CDR2 from the germline V gene are MRHNA and SNTAGT. CDR3 loop: CASSEYGGFAEAFF. CDR3 nucleotide sequence: TGTGCCAGCAGTGAATACGGGGGCTTCGCTGAAGCTTTCTTT.

The V call is TRBV19, the J call TRBJ2-7; D assignment may be TRBD1 or TRBD2 (5 bases each). The CDR3 is made up of 18 amino acids. Germline V gives CDR1 LNHDA, CDR2 SQIVND (reference sequence). The V and J ends lost 3 bases and 3 bases respectively, with 24 bases between them. The CDR3: CASSMGSVLRGPDYEQYF. The CDR3 DNA follows: TGTGCCAGTAGTATGGGGTCTGTGCTTAGGGGACCGGACTACGAGCAGTACTTC.

The gene calls are TRBV5-1 and TRBJ2-7, with 7 positions matching TRBD2. The CDR3 has 15 residues. V lost 0 bases to trimming and J lost 3 bases; unmatched junction nucleotides: 6. Germline CDR1 reads SGHRS; CDR2 reads YFSETQ. The CDR3 spells CASSLVAGAGYEQYF. In DNA, the CDR3 is TGCGCCAGCAGCTTGGTTGCGGGAGCGGGCTACGAGCAGTACTTC.

For this clone: Other DNA sequences within the sample encode an identical CDR3. The V gene is TRBV29-1, the J gene TRBJ1-2; 8 bases are a match to TRBD1. The V gene end was trimmed by 6 bases and the J gene end by 6 bases; junction bases not matched to a gene: 6. Germline-derived CDR1 and CDR2 are SQVTM and ANQGSEA. The CDR3 is made up of 12 amino acids. CDR3 bases: TGCAGCGTGGACAGGGAAGGGAATGGCTACACCTTC. It encodes CSVDREGNGYTF.

CDR3 DNA: TGTGCCAGCAGACAGGGAGATCAGCCCCAGCATTTT. It specifies CASRQGDQPQHF. This chain links TRBV6-6 with TRBJ1-5; D possibly corresponds to TRBD1 (6 bases). Germline lookup yields CDR1 MNHNY and CDR2 SVGAGI (reference sequence). The CDR3 sequence is 12 residues long. V lost 6 bases to trimming and J lost 5 bases, with 8 bases between them.

This clone was counted only a few times. CDR3 sequence reads: CASSERQITEAFF. In DNA, the CDR3 is TGTGCCAGCAGTGAAAGGCAGATCACTGAAGCTTTCTTT. V and J are TRBV2 and TRBJ1-1; no definite D call. Germline V gives CDR1 SNHLY, CDR2 FYNNEI. The CDR3 contains 13 residues. V was cut by 2 bases and J by 4 bases, with 8 bases left in between. The whole variable domain, remainder taken from reference TRBV2 and TRBJ1-1, is EPEVTQTPSHQVTQMGQEVILRCVPISNHLYFYWYRQILGQKVEFLVSFYNNEISEKSEIFDDQFSVERPDGSNFTLKIRSTKLEDSAMYFCASSERQITEAFFGQGTRLTVV.

J is TRBJ1-1 and V is TRBV4-3, with unresolved D. V lost 0 bases and J lost 10, with 12 bases in between. CDR1 is LGHNA and CDR2 is YSLEER in the germline V gene. The CDR3 sequence is 13 residues long. CDR3 bases: TGCGCCAGCAGCCAAGATCTGGGGTCGGGAGCTTTCTTT. It translates to CASSQDLGSGAFF.

The chain employs TRBV18 and TRBJ2-5; D not resolved. In germline, CDR1 is KGHSH, CDR2 LQKENI. Trimming took off 2 bases at V and 6 bases at J, with 4 bases between the two ends. The CDR3 is 11 residues long. CDR3 sequence (DNA): TGTGCCAGCTCACCATTAAAGACCCAGTACTTC. Translating gives CASSPLKTQYF.

This CDR3 reads CASSMVGQKSNSNQPQHF. As DNA, the CDR3 is TGTGCCAGTAGTATGGTGGGACAGAAAAGTAATAGCAATCAGCCCCAGCATTTT. This chain links TRBV19 with TRBJ1-5, with TRBD1 identical over 7 bases. Germline loops: CDR1 LNHDA, CDR2 SQIVND (reference sequence). This CDR3 is 18 amino acids long. The V segment lost 3 bases and the J segment 0 bases; nucleotides outside the gene matches: 11.